These T cell receptor beta chains were read from a single sample in a study of cytomegalovirus exposure and HLA in healthy donors. Sequencing used immunoSEQ multiplex PCR; TCRdb keeps in-frame clones, though not all of them. The table has approximately 160,000 clones, just under 80% seen once. Sequencing used PBMCs. Receptor source: a woman aged 45-60 years in good health and CMV-seropositive. Both conserved end residues are part of each CDR3. D genes are given only for firm matches. Expanded clones are given a class, and other clones once, few, many or no size at all.

TRBJ2-3 TRBD1 16 TRBV28 NA TGTGCCAGCAGTCCCCCTCGGACAGGCTTGACAGATACGCAGTATTTT CASSPPRTGLTDTQYF
TRBJ1-3 NA 12 TRBV11-2 once TGTGCCAGCAGCTCACAGGGAAACACCATATATTTT CASSSQGNTIYF
TRBJ2-1 NA 13 TRBV27 NA TGTGCCAGCAGTTCCGACAGGTACAATGAGCAGTTCTTC CASSSDRYNEQFF
TRBJ1-2 TRBD1 15 TRBV18 NA TGTGCCAGCTCACCTAGACAGGGGGCCGGCTATGGCTACACCTTC CASSPRQGAGYGYTF
TRBJ1-6 NA 12 TRBV7-2 NA TGTGCCAGCAGCCGGGAAGATTCACCCCTCCACTTT CASSREDSPLHF
TRBJ2-5 NA 15 TRBV11-1 NA TGTGCCAGCAGCTTAGGATCACTAGACATAGAGACCCAGTACTTC CASSLGSLDIETQYF
TRBJ2-7 TRBD1 15 TRBV5-1 NA TGCGCCAGCAGCTCCCCCGACAGGGGGCGCGACGAGCAGTACTTC CASSSPDRGRDEQYF
TRBJ2-7 NA 10 TRBV20-1 few TGCAGTGCGGGTGACTTCGAGCAGTACTTC CSAGDFEQYF
TRBJ2-7 TRBD1 14 TRBV7-6 once TGTGCCAGCAGCTCCGGGACAGGGCCGATCGAGCAGTACTTC CASSSGTGPIEQYF
TRBJ2-1 NA 17 TRBV4-1 NA TGCGCCAGCAGCCGCCAGGGAGGAGCGGGTGCCGGCGGTGAGCAGTTCTTC CASSRQGGAGAGGEQFF
TRBJ1-4 TRBD1 14 TRBV4-1 few TGCGCCAGCAGCCAGACAGGGGCTAATGAAAAACTGTTTTTT CASSQTGANEKLFF
TRBJ2-5 NA 15 TRBV6-1 few TGTGCCAGCCAGAAACCGGGGCGGGGTACAGAGACCCAGTACTTC CASQKPGRGTETQYF